What follows are 31 T cell receptor beta chains derived from one specimen sequenced in a study of control samples from healthy donors and cancer patients. The assay was immunoSEQ multiplex PCR, and TCRdb's table has in-frame clones only and misses some. The sample yields approximately 130,000 clones, 70% to 90% seen once. The sample comprised blood. The receptors here all came from a man aged 45 to 65 in good health.

Comments on this clone: Other DNA sequences in this specimen translate into the identical CDR3. Here the CDR3 reads CASSSRTDSGNTIYF. CDR3 nucleotides: TGTGCCAGCAGCTCCCGGACAGACTCTGGAAACACCATATATTTT. The chain joins TRBV11-3 to TRBJ1-3; weak D call: TRBD1 (6 bases). This CDR3 region has 15 residues. In germline, CDR1 is SGHNT, CDR2 YENEEA. Trimming took 4 bases from V and 0 from J, leaving 10 bases between them. Full variable domain (missing parts from reference TRBV11-3 and TRBJ1-3): EAGVVQSPRYKIIEKKQPVAFWCNPISGHNTLYWYLQNLGQGPELLIRYENEEAVDDSQLPKDRFSAERLKGVDSTLKIQPAELGDSAVYLCASSSRTDSGNTIYFGEGSWLTVV.

This chain uses TRBV5-5 with TRBJ2-3; D not certain. There are 13 residues in the CDR3. Germline-derived CDR1 and CDR2 are SGHKS and YYEKEE (reference sequence). V was cut by 1 base and J by 0 bases, with 3 bases left in between. Here the CDR3 reads CASSLPSTDTQYF. The CDR3 DNA follows: TGTGCCAGCAGCTTGCCTAGCACAGATACGCAGTATTTT.

The chain joins TRBV4-2 to TRBJ1-1; 8 bases are shared with TRBD1. J gave up 1 base and V 2 bases, and 3 bases lay outside the gene matches. This CDR3 comprises 15 residues. Germline CDR1 is LGHNA and CDR2 is YNFKEQ. In DNA, the CDR3 is TGTGCCAGCAGCCAATGGACAGGGAGGAACACTGAAGCTTTCTTT. It translates to CASSQWTGRNTEAFF.

This chain joins TRBV2 and TRBJ1-2; D gene unclear. Germline V gene sequence: CDR1 SNHLY, CDR2 FYNNEI. Deletions cut 4 bases from V and 10 bases from J, with 16 bases between. This CDR3 is 13 amino acids long. The DNA for the CDR3 is TGTGCCAGCAGTGTCCACAGCGTTGGAGACTACACCTTC. It translates to CASSVHSVGDYTF.

J is TRBJ2-3 and V is TRBV6-4, with TRBD2 matching 10 bases. CDR1 MRHNA and CDR2 SNTAGT come from the germline V gene. The CDR3 extends over 17 amino acids. Trimming took 6 bases from V and 2 from J; bases not matched to a gene: 11. CDR3 nucleotides: TGTGCCAGCAGGCGGAGCGGGGGGGTAACTAACACAGATACGCAGTATTTT. This encodes CASRRSGGVTNTDTQYF.

About this clone: The sample carries other DNA sequences with the same CDR3. The J gene is TRBJ1-3, the V gene TRBV5-1; D gene unclear. This CDR3 has 14 amino acids. Germline V gene lookup returns CDR1 SGHRS and CDR2 YFSETQ. The V end lost 0 bases, the J end lost 2 bases, and 6 bases lay between the germline ends. CDR3 region: CASSLGGTGNTIYF. CDR3 in DNA: TGCGCCAGCAGCTTGGGTGGGACTGGAAACACCATATATTTT.

The CDR3 here is CASSLRGEQFF. CDR3 sequence (DNA): TGTGCCAGCAGCTTACGGGGAGAGCAGTTCTTC. The gene calls are TRBV11-2 and TRBJ2-1, with TRBD2 as a possible D gene (5 bases). Deletions cut 2 bases from V and 10 bases from J, with 6 bases between. CDR3 length equals 11 residues. The germline CDR1 and CDR2 sequences are SGHAT and FQNNGV.

The V call is TRBV6-5, the J call TRBJ2-5; D not resolved. Germline CDR1 MNHEY, CDR2 SVGAGI. Trimming shortened V by 9 bases and J by 3 bases, and 11 bases separated the two germline ends. CDR3 length: 12 amino acids. CDR3 bases: TGTGCCAGTGATTGGCCAGAAGAGACCCAGTACTTC. This translates into CASDWPEETQYF.

This clone was observed once. The chain recombines TRBV7-2 with TRBJ1-2; D may be TRBD1 (6 bases). The V gene lost 1 base and the J gene lost 4 bases, with 10 bases spanning the gap. CDR3 length: 14 amino acids. The germline CDR1 and CDR2 sequences are SGHTA and FQGNSA. The CDR3 DNA follows: TGTGCCAGCAGCTTAGAACAGGGCTTCTATGGCTACACCTTC. Translating it yields CASSLEQGFYGYTF. The full variable domain, in which reference TRBV7-2 and TRBJ1-2 provide the parts outside the CDR3, is GAGVSQSPSNKVTEKGKDVELRCDPISGHTALYWYRQSLGQGLEFLIYFQGNSAPDKSGLPSDRFSAERTGGSVSTLTIQRTQQEDSAVYLCASSLEQGFYGYTFGSGTRLTVV.

The gene calls are TRBV24-1 and TRBJ2-2, with 8 bases that match TRBD1. Germline lookup yields CDR1 KGHDR and CDR2 SFDVKD. The trim removed 2 bases at V and 8 bases at J, leaving 9 bases unmatched. The CDR3 is made up of 16 amino acids. The CDR3 sequence is CATSDYVTGASGELFF. CDR3 nucleotide sequence: TGTGCCACCAGTGATTACGTGACAGGGGCTTCAGGGGAGCTGTTTTTT.

This chain uses TRBV28 with TRBJ2-1, with D unresolved. Germline CDR1 MDHEN, CDR2 SYDVKM. V lost 2 bases and J 0 bases, leaving 11 bases between the germline ends. The CDR3 spans 16 residues. The CDR3 DNA reads TGTGCCAGCAGTTTAGGCCCCCCGAGCTCCTACAATGAGCAGTTCTTC. Encoded protein: CASSLGPPSSYNEQFF.

The chain carries TRBV3-1 (or the pseudogene TRBV3-2) and TRBJ1-2; D might be TRBD1 (6 bases). The CDR3 has 13 residues. V dropped 0 bases and J dropped 10 bases, with 12 bases sitting between them. Germline loops: CDR1 LGHDT, CDR2 YNNKEL (reference sequence). CDR3 DNA: TGTGCCAGCAGCCAAGATACAGGGTGGATCTACACCTTC. Translation gives CASSQDTGWIYTF.

The chain couples TRBV7-6 to TRBJ2-7, with 11 bases fitting TRBD1. J lost 5 bases, V lost 5 bases, and 11 bases had no gene match. The CDR3 length is 16 residues. Germline CDR1 reads SGHVS; CDR2 reads FNYEAQ. The CDR3 here is CASSPTPGQGEHEQYF. CDR3 nucleotides: TGTGCCAGCAGCCCAACACCGGGACAGGGGGAACACGAGCAGTACTTC.

V gene TRBV5-8 combines with J gene TRBJ1-4, with TRBD1 matching 8 bases. This CDR3 region has 16 residues. Germline V CDR1 and CDR2: SGHTS, YDEGEE. V was pared by 0 bases and J by 1 base, with 2 bases of the junction left unmatched. The CDR3 loop reads CASSLDRGETNEKLFF. CDR3 coding DNA: TGTGCCAGCAGCTTGGACAGGGGGGAAACTAATGAAAAACTGTTTTTT. Based on the CDR3 plus reference TRBV5-8 and TRBJ1-4, the full variable domain is EAGVTQSPTHLIKTRGQQATLRCSPISGHTSVYWYQQALGLGLQFLLWYDEGEERNRGNFPPRFSGRQFPNYSSELNVNALELEDSALYLCASSLDRGETNEKLFFGSGTQLSVL.

The chain links TRBV7-9 to TRBJ2-3; no reliable D call. CDR1 SEHNR and CDR2 FQNEAQ come from the germline V gene (reference sequence). The CDR3 totals 13 residues. V was cut by 4 bases and J by 2 bases, with 7 bases left in between. The CDR3 DNA reads as TGTGCCAGCAGCTCCCGCACCACAGATACGCAGTATTTT. This sequence encodes CASSSRTTDTQYF.

J is TRBJ2-1 and V is TRBV11-2; 15 nucleotides match TRBD2. The V segment lost 0 bases and the J segment 6 bases; nucleotides outside the gene matches: 9. Germline V lookup: CDR1 SGHAT, CDR2 FQNNGV. The CDR3 is 19 amino acids. CDR3 DNA: TGTGCCAGCAGCTTAGACGCCCCGGGACTAGCGGGGGGCCGCAATGAGCAGTTCTTC. This encodes CASSLDAPGLAGGRNEQFF.

The rearrangement joins TRBV4-1 to TRBJ2-3; 15 bases fit TRBD2. Germline CDR1 and CDR2: MGHRA and YSYEKL. Trimming at V came to 1 base and at J to 3 bases, leaving 5 bases not matched to a gene. The CDR3 has 18 residues. The CDR3 protein is CASSQVRTSGGATDTQYF. The CDR3 DNA is TGCGCCAGCAGCCAAGTGCGGACTAGCGGGGGGGCAACAGATACGCAGTATTTT.

The chain uses TRBV27 and TRBJ1-3, with TRBD1 matching 8 bases. Trimming cost V 6 bases and J 4 bases; bases outside gene matches: 8. The CDR3 has 15 residues. From germline, CDR1 is MNHEY and CDR2 SMNVEV (reference sequence). CDR3 loop: CASSRTGLKGNTIYF. For the CDR3, the DNA is TGTGCCAGCAGCAGGACAGGGTTAAAAGGAAACACCATATATTTT.

The chain joins TRBV5-1 to TRBJ2-4, with D perhaps TRBD1 (5 bases). CDR1 and CDR2 from the germline V gene are SGHRS and YFSETQ. The V and J ends lost 0 bases and 6 bases respectively, with 10 bases between them. The CDR3 covers 14 residues. The CDR3 coding sequence is TGCGCCAGCAGCTTGGCCGGGCAGGGAAACATTCAGTACTTC. Translation gives CASSLAGQGNIQYF.

The CDR3 region is CASSFAGRNTEAFF. The CDR3 coding sequence is TGTGCCAGCAGCTTTGCAGGCCGGAACACTGAAGCTTTCTTT. V and J are TRBV7-2 and TRBJ1-1; D not certain. There are 14 residues in the CDR3. Between the trimmed V and J ends, which lost 3 bases and 1 base, there was a span of 9 bases. Looked up from germline, CDR1 is SGHTA and CDR2 is FQGNSA.

This clone was found a few times. This rearrangement joins TRBV25-1 to TRBJ2-7; 7 bases map to TRBD1. The junction had 6 bases not matched to a gene; V was cut back by 3 bases and J by 1 base. CDR1 and CDR2 (germline): MGHDK, SYGVNS. The CDR3 has 15 amino acids. CDR3 coding DNA: TGTGCCAGCAGTGACCCGGACAGGATGTCCTACGAGCAGTACTTC. Amino acid sequence: CASSDPDRMSYEQYF.

The chain is built from TRBV12-2 and TRBJ1-3; the D call TRBD1 from the table was never checked on the DNA. TRBV12-2 corresponds to a pseudogene. The CDR3 runs 15 residues. For the CDR3, the DNA is TGTGCAAGTCGCTTAGACAGAGACTCTGGAAACACCATATATTTT. It specifies CASRLDRDSGNTIYF.

The chain couples TRBV5-1 to TRBJ2-7; the match to TRBD2 covers 8 bases. V lost 2 bases and J lost 7; bases outside the gene matches: 11. Germline CDR1 is SGHRS and CDR2 is YFSETQ. The CDR3 consists of 15 residues. The CDR3 region has the DNA TGCGCCAGCAGCTTAACCGGGACTAGGCTTGGTGAGCAGTACTTC. Translated, it gives CASSLTGTRLGEQYF.

The chain recombines TRBV2 with TRBJ2-1, with TRBD1 identical over 9 bases. This CDR3 has 14 amino acids. Germline CDR1 and CDR2: SNHLY and FYNNEI. J was trimmed by 3 bases and V by 7 bases; bases with no gene match: 4. CDR3 loop: CASKDRGNYNEQFF. CDR3 nucleotides: TGTGCCAGCAAAGACAGGGGGAACTACAATGAGCAGTTCTTC.

This chain connects TRBV6-2 or TRBV6-3 to TRBJ2-3; D call uncertain. The germline V gene has CDR1 MNHEY and CDR2 SVGEGT. V lost 1 base and J 1 base, leaving 9 bases between the germline ends. The CDR3 extends over 15 amino acids. The CDR3 spells CASSYLGQGTDTQYF. The CDR3 DNA is TGTGCCAGCAGTTACTTGGGCCAGGGCACAGATACGCAGTATTTT.

This chain joins TRBV5-1 and TRBJ1-2; 9 bases align to TRBD1. J lost 4 bases, V lost 0 bases, and 1 base had no gene match. The germline CDR1 and CDR2 sequences are SGHRS and YFSETQ. The CDR3 runs to 14 residues. The CDR3 is CASSLDRGPYGYTF. For the CDR3, the DNA is TGCGCCAGCAGCTTGGACAGGGGGCCCTATGGCTACACCTTC.

The chain combines TRBV30 with TRBJ1-3, with TRBD1 as a possible D gene (5 bases). Trimming pared 2 bases from V and 0 bases from J, leaving 11 bases between. The CDR3 loop spans 15 amino acids. The V gene's germline CDR1 is GTSNPN and CDR2 SVGIG (reference sequence). The CDR3 here is CAWSTGFHSGNTIYF. Here the CDR3 DNA reads TGTGCCTGGAGTACAGGTTTCCACTCTGGAAACACCATATATTTT.

The chain carries TRBV30 and TRBJ1-5, with D unclear. Germline CDR1 GTSNPN, CDR2 SVGIG (reference sequence). V gave up 0 bases and J gave up 1 base, with 7 bases separating them. CDR3 size: 14 residues. This chain's CDR3 is CAWSVGPSNQPQHF. CDR3 nucleotide sequence: TGTGCCTGGAGTGTTGGACCGAGCAATCAGCCCCAGCATTTT.

This clone has just a few counts. The chain couples TRBV5-8 to TRBJ1-5, with TRBD1 matching over 9 bases. Germline CDR1 is SGHTS and CDR2 is YDEGEE. The V gene end was trimmed by 2 bases and the J gene end by 0 bases; junction bases not matched to a gene: 9. The CDR3 is 18 amino acids. In nucleotides, the CDR3 is TGTGCCAGCAGCTTCATGGGGACAGGGCGAATTAGCAATCAGCCCCAGCATTTT. This sequence encodes CASSFMGTGRISNQPQHF.

The rearrangement uses TRBV5-1 and TRBJ1-3, with 7 bases matching TRBD1. Per the germline V gene, CDR1 is SGHRS and CDR2 is YFSETQ. CDR3 length: 16 residues. V lost 4 bases to trimming and J lost 0 bases; unmatched junction nucleotides: 7. This CDR3 reads CASSRQGSASGNTIYF. The CDR3 bases are TGCGCCAGCAGCCGACAGGGCTCCGCCTCTGGAAACACCATATATTTT.

The chain uses TRBV15 and TRBJ2-7, with 10 bases identical to TRBD1. There are 15 residues in the CDR3. CDR1 LNHNV and CDR2 YYDKDF come from the germline V gene (reference sequence). V shed 3 bases and J 1 base; nucleotides not matched to a gene: 3. The CDR3, as DNA: TGTGCCACCAGCAGGGACAGGGGGGGGTCCTACGAGCAGTACTTC. This translates into CATSRDRGGSYEQYF.